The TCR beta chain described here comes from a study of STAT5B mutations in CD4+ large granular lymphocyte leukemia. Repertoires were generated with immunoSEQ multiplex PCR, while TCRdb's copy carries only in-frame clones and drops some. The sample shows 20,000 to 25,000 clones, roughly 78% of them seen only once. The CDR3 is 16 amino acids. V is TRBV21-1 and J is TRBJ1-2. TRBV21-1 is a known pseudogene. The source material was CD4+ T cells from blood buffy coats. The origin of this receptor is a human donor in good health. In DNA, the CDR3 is TGTGCCAGCAGCTTAGGGCCTCCTGACTCAGACTATGGCTACACCTTC. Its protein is CASSLGPPDSDYGYTF.